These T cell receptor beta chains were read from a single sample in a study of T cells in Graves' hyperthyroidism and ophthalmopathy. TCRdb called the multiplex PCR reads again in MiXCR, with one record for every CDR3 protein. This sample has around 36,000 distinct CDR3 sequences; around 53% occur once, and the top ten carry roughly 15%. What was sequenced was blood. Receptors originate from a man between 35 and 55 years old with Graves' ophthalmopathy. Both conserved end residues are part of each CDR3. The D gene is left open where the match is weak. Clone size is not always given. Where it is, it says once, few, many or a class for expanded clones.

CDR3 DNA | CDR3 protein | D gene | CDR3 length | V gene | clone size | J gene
TGTGCCAGCAGCTTAGATGGGAGCGAGACCCAGTACTTC | CASSLDGSETQYF | NA | 13 | TRBV11-3 | many | TRBJ2-5
TGCAGTGCCTATCCAACAGGGGGCCAGCGGCAGTATTTT | CSAYPTGGQRQYF | TRBD1 | 13 | TRBV20-1 | NA | TRBJ2-3
TGTGCCAGCACGAGGGGGCGGGGGATATACAATGAGCAGTTCTTC | CASTRGRGIYNEQFF | NA | 15 | TRBV28 | many | TRBJ2-1
TGTGCCAGCAACACAGGGGCCGGGGAGCAGTACTTC | CASNTGAGEQYF | TRBD1 | 12 | TRBV2 | NA | TRBJ2-7
TGTGCCAGCAGCGTTGGAGAGGATCCAAACTACGAGCAGTACTTC | CASSVGEDPNYEQYF | NA | 15 | TRBV9 | NA | TRBJ2-7
TGTGCCAGCAGCGTAAGCTCAGGGGGCACCGGGGTTCTCAATGAGCAGTTCTTC | CASSVSSGGTGVLNEQFF | TRBD1 | 18 | TRBV9 | NA | TRBJ2-1
TGTGCCACCAGCAGAGAGAGGGCAGATACGCAGTATTTT | CATSRERADTQYF | NA | 13 | TRBV15 | many | TRBJ2-3
TGCAGTGCATCGGTCCCGGGACTAGCGGGAGGGATGAATGAGCAGTTCTTC | CSASVPGLAGGMNEQFF | TRBD2 | 17 | TRBV20-1 | many | TRBJ2-1
TGCAGCGTTGAAAGGGGCGGCTATGGCTACACCTTC | CSVERGGYGYTF | NA | 12 | TRBV29-1 | NA | TRBJ1-2
TGCAGTGCTAGAGATCTCCGGAGGGGAGCTAGCACAGATACGCAGTATTTT | CSARDLRRGASTDTQYF | NA | 17 | TRBV20-1 | NA | TRBJ2-3
TGTGCCAGCAGCCAAGGGGGGGGACGGGGATCCCAAGAGACCCAGTACTTC | CASSQGGGRGSQETQYF | TRBD2 | 17 | TRBV3-1 | NA | TRBJ2-5
TGTGCCAGCAGTTTGCTCACAGTAAACACCGGGGAGCTGTTTTTT | CASSLLTVNTGELFF | NA | 15 | TRBV28 | many | TRBJ2-2
TGTGCCAGCAGCTTGACAGGGCCCCAAGAGACCCAGTACTTC | CASSLTGPQETQYF | TRBD1 | 14 | TRBV7-8 | NA | TRBJ2-5
TGTGCCAGCAGCCCGGGACTAGTTCGCGAGCAGTACTTC | CASSPGLVREQYF | TRBD2 | 13 | TRBV7-6 | few | TRBJ2-7
TGTGCCAGCAGAGAGTCAGGGTCTAACTATGGCTACACCTTC | CASRESGSNYGYTF | NA | 14 | TRBV27 | many | TRBJ1-2
TGTGCCAGCAGTGAATTGGGGGGAAGAAACACCATATATTTT | CASSELGGRNTIYF | NA | 14 | TRBV2 | NA | TRBJ1-3
TGTGCCAGTAGTATCAAACAGGGTGGCTCCGGGGAGCTGTTTTTT | CASSIKQGGSGELFF | NA | 15 | TRBV19 | NA | TRBJ2-2
TGCAGTGCTAGAGGCGAGTTATGGTATGAAAAACTGTTTTTT | CSARGELWYEKLFF | NA | 14 | TRBV20-1 | NA | TRBJ1-4
TGTGCCAGCAGTTTAGACGGGGGCTCCTACGAGCATTTT | CASSLDGGSYEHF | NA | 13 | TRBV12-3/TRBV12-4 | NA | TRBJ1-5
TGTGCCAGCAGCCAGGGTTATAATTCACCCCTCCACTTT | CASSQGYNSPLHF | NA | 13 | TRBV7-8 | medium-sized | TRBJ1-6
TGTGCCAGCAGTTCCGGGGGAGGTGAAAAACTGTTTTTT | CASSSGGGEKLFF | NA | 13 | TRBV5-6 | few | TRBJ1-4
TGTGCCAGCAGCCCCTTGGTGGGGGGTGAGCAGTTCTTC | CASSPLVGGEQFF | NA | 13 | TRBV6-1 | many | TRBJ2-1
TGCGCCAGCAGCTTGCCGGGGGGGAGCTACGAGCAGTACTTC | CASSLPGGSYEQYF | TRBD2 | 14 | TRBV5-1 | NA | TRBJ2-7